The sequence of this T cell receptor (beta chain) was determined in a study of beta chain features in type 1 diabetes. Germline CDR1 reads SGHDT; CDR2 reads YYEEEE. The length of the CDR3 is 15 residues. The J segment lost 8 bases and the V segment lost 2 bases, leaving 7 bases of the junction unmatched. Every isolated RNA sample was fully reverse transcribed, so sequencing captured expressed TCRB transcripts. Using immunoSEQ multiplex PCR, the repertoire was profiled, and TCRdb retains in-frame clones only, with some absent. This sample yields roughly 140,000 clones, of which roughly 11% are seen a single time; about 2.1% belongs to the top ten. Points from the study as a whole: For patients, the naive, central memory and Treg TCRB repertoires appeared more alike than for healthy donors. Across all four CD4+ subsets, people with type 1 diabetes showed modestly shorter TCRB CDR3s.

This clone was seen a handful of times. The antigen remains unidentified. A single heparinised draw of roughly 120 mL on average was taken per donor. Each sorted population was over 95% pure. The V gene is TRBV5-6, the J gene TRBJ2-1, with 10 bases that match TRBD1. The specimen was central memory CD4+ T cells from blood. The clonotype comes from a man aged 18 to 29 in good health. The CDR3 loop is CASSFGTGVRDEQFF. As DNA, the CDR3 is TGTGCCAGCAGCTTCGGGACAGGGGTTAGGGATGAGCAGTTCTTC.